The next 9 T cell receptor beta chains were all read from a single sample in a study of T cells after yellow fever vaccination. TCRdb passed the 5' RACE reads through MiXCR, listing each CDR3 protein once. The sample yields 27,000 or so distinct CDR3 sequences, 4.5% seen once. The specimen comprised PBMCs, either bulk or a sorted T-cell subset (CD4+, CD8+, memory, or dextramer-sorted; not recorded which), sampled on the day of the yellow fever booster vaccination. The receptors were gathered from a young man who received the YFV17D yellow fever vaccine.

This clonotype was picked up many times. This chain links TRBV7-8 with TRBJ2-1; 10 bases agree with TRBD2. Germline assignment: CDR1 SGHVS and CDR2 FQNEAQ. This CDR3 has 17 amino acids. V was pared by 0 bases and J by 4 bases, with 6 bases of the junction left unmatched. The chain's CDR3 is CASSLAAGGLLYNEQFF. Here the CDR3 DNA reads TGTGCCAGCAGCTTAGCAGCGGGGGGGTTGCTTTACAATGAGCAGTTCTTC.

This clonotype was picked up many times. The chain links TRBV3-1 to TRBJ1-3; D not certain. The CDR3 has 14 amino acids. V was trimmed by 4 bases and J by 0 bases, leaving 7 bases between them. The germline CDR1 and CDR2 sequences are LGHDT and YNNKEL (reference sequence). The CDR3 protein is CASSPSASGNTIYF. CDR3 nucleotides: TGTGCCAGCAGCCCGTCGGCCTCTGGAAACACCATATATTTT.

The table lists this clonotype with a few counts. The chain has TRBV28 and TRBJ2-7, with D possibly being TRBD1 (8 bases). Trimming cost V 4 bases and J 11 bases, with 24 bases left between them. Germline V gene data show CDR1 as MDHEN and CDR2 as SYDVKM. The CDR3 sequence is 15 residues long. CDR3: CASSSPGQGGSGEYF. The DNA of the CDR3 is TGTGCCAGCAGTTCACCCGGACAGGGAGGGAGTGGGGAGTACTTC.

The rearrangement links TRBV28 to TRBJ2-7, with TRBD1 matching 10 bases. V gave up 5 bases and J gave up 3 bases; unmatched junction bases: 4. This CDR3 region has 14 residues. In germline, CDR1 is MDHEN, CDR2 SYDVKM. CDR3 sequence: CASSPGTGVYEQYF. Here the CDR3 DNA reads TGTGCCAGCAGTCCCGGGACAGGGGTCTACGAGCAGTACTTC.

This clonotype was seen ten or more times. This chain joins TRBV7-2 and TRBJ2-3, with D possibly TRBD2 on 6 matching bases. V was clipped by 5 bases and J by 7 bases, with 7 bases between them. The CDR3 has 11 residues. Germline assignment: CDR1 SGHTA and CDR2 FQGNSA. Here the CDR3 reads CASSGDYTQYF. The CDR3 DNA follows: TGTGCCAGCAGCGGGGACTATACGCAGTATTTT.

This clonotype was seen at least ten times. The rearrangement uses TRBV7-8 and TRBJ1-5; 10 nucleotides agree with TRBD1. Germline CDR1 SGHVS, CDR2 FQNEAQ. Trimming at V came to 5 bases and at J to 7 bases, leaving 11 bases not matched to a gene. The CDR3 totals 16 residues. The CDR3 bases are TGTGCCAGCAGCCTATGGGACAGGGGAGGGAGGCAGCCCCAGCATTTT. This translates into CASSLWDRGGRQPQHF.

This clonotype was observed many times. The V gene is TRBV20-1, the J gene TRBJ2-2; no reliable D call. CDR3 length equals 14 residues. V gave up 3 bases and J gave up 5 bases, with 13 bases separating them. Germline CDR1 and CDR2: DFQATT and SNEGSKA (reference sequence). CDR3 protein: CSASKPLGTGELFF. In DNA form, the CDR3 reads TGCAGTGCTAGTAAGCCTCTGGGAACCGGGGAGCTGTTTTTT.

At least ten counts were recorded for this clonotype. The V and J genes are TRBV5-1 and TRBJ1-6, with D possibly being TRBD1 (6 bases). Germline CDR1 reads SGHRS; CDR2 reads YFSETQ. The CDR3 is 15 amino acids. Trimming shortened V by 0 bases and J by 7 bases, and 11 bases separated the two germline ends. Here the CDR3 reads CASSLAGAGNSPLHF. CDR3 sequence (DNA): TGCGCCAGCAGCTTGGCAGGGGCCGGGAATTCACCCCTCCACTTT. The entire variable domain, with the rest obtained from reference TRBV5-1 and TRBJ1-6, is as follows: KAGVTQTPRYLIKTRGQQVTLSCSPISGHRSVSWYQQTPGQGLQFLFEYFSETQRNKGNFPGRFSGRQFSNSRSEMNVSTLELGDSALYLCASSLAGAGNSPLHFGNGTRLTVT.

Ten or more counts support this clonotype. This chain uses TRBV7-6 with TRBJ2-1, with D possibly TRBD2 on 5 matching bases. Looked up from germline, CDR1 is SGHVS and CDR2 is FNYEAQ. This CDR3 contains 15 residues. V lost 3 bases to trimming and J lost 3 bases, with 12 bases between them. CDR3 nucleotides: TGTGCCAGCAGCTTCGAGGCTAGCCTCTACAATGAGCAGTTCTTC. This translates into CASSFEASLYNEQFF.